One T cell receptor (beta chain) is described in this entry. Genomic DNA of every subset was divided equally among multiple immunoSEQ plates. Every unsorted PBMC PCR replicate was loaded with around 0.3 ug DNA, tens of thousands of T cell genomes. Source study methods: Junction-only sequences produced by ImmunoSEQ had no quality scores, so filtering differed. Measured with immunoSEQ multiplex PCR; TCRdb has only the in-frame clones, and not every one. That table furnishes V, J and clone size, whereas the DNA furnished D and trimming. Of 490,000 or so clones detected, 79% appear once; the ten largest clones hold approximately 12%. The trim removed 5 bases at V and 7 bases at J, leaving 6 bases unmatched. Germline V gene sequence: CDR1 MNHEY, CDR2 SMNVEV (reference sequence). The CDR3 contains 15 residues. These data belong to a study of shared clonotypes between healthy human individuals.

Sequencing was done on a sample of PBMCs. This sequence originates from a woman aged 35 to 49 in good health. Some clones in this sample may be carry-over from other donors' samples. V and J are TRBV27 and TRBJ1-6; 9 nucleotides line up with TRBD1. The CDR3 coding sequence is TGTGCCAGCAGTCCCCGGACAGGGGTCAATTCACCCCTCCACTTT. Amino acids: CASSPRTGVNSPLHF.